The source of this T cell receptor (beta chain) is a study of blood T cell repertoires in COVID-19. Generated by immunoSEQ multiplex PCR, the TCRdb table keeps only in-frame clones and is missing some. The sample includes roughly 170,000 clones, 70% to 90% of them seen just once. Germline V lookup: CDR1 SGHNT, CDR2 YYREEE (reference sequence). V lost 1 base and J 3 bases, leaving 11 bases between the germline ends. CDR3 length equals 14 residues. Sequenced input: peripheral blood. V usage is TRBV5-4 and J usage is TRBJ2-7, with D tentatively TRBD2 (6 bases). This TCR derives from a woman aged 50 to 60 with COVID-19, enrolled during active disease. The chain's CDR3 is CASSLPGEIYEQYF. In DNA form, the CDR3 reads TGTGCCAGCAGCTTGCCGGGGGAGATCTACGAGCAGTACTTC. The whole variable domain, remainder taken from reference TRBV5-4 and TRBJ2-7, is ETGVTQSPTHLIKTRGQQVTLRCSSQSGHNTVSWYQQALGQGPQFIFQYYREEENGRGNFPPRFSGLQFPNYSSELNVNALELDDSALYLCASSLPGEIYEQYFGPGTRLTVT.